This T cell receptor (beta chain) was sequenced during a study of T cell responses to AZD1222 COVID-19 vaccine (dated by TCRdb to about 2021). With respect to the entire study: A total of 233 trial participants underwent TCR sequencing, of whom 207 received two doses of AZD1222 and about 25 received two doses of the MenACWY control vaccine. Enrollment into the trials was organized by age into subgroups of 18-55, 56-69 and 70-plus years, and those subgroups contained approximately 160, 26 and 62 TCR-sequenced participants, respectively. The paper as a whole reports these results and caveats: No day 14 peak-response samples were available, so repertoires were characterized only after the peak T cell response. Participants were mostly white British, with more females than males. The authors suggested clonal diversity may have been underestimated. After two AZD1222 doses, both the breadth and the depth of spike-specific TCRs were significantly higher than at day 0 and than in MenACWY recipients. The 56-69-year group was small, and its depth increase did not reach significance, likely because of low power. Only five or six AZD1222 recipients were SARS-CoV-2 seropositive at baseline, limiting conclusions about previously exposed vaccinees. Epitopes outside the regions mutated in the B.1.351 and B.1.1.7 variants were reportedly recognized by nearly half of the unique spike-specific TCRs. The whole spike protein was spanned by vaccine-associated CD4 TCRs, and dominant responses were seen in regions 160-218 and 743-854.

Notes on this clone: Its cognate antigen has yet to be identified. Nothing much larger sits one base from this clone, and base qualities are not available. This specimen includes other DNA sequences encoding the same CDR3.

The CDR3 contains 12 residues, cysteine and phenylalanine counted. Only CDR3 DNA remains: 36 bases, in frame from the first base. CDR1 and CDR2, per the germline V gene, are MDHEN and SYDVKM. Read against the paper, the sample's time point label means: baseline before first vaccination. The treatment or condition label for this specimen denotes: meningococcal conjugate vaccine given as trial control. The vaccinee samples were drawn from two UK trials, COV001 and COV002, one of which was a single-blind randomized controlled phase 2/3 trial testing AZD1222 (ChAdOx1 nCoV-19) in healthy adults. For TCRbeta chain sequencing, PBMC samples from trial participants were taken at day 0 and at day 28 after the second dose. The CDR3 regions of human TCRbeta chains were analyzed by immunosequencing. The study's own analysis went as follows. TCRs in the repertoires were matched against a reference library of SARS-CoV-2-specific TCRs that had been generated with the MIRA antigen-specificity platform. Breadth meant the fraction of unique TCRs that were SARS-CoV-2-associated, whereas depth meant the fraction of total T cells that were SARS-CoV-2-associated. Using the MIRA data, each spike-specific TCR was assigned both to the spike region to which the TCR was reactive and to a CD4 or CD8 class. Log10-transformed breadth and depth values were compared by one-way ANOVA with Sidak's multiple comparisons tests. This is the immuneACCESS table as TCRdb keeps it, with only in-frame sequences that have V and J called. A part of the clones is gone; compared with another copy, unresolved V genes explain less than half, and the rest is unexplained. The DNA gave D and trimming, while V, J and clone size come from that table. Within this sample are about 88,000 clones, with around 91% of them counted one time only. The ten largest clones represent roughly 5.6% of the sample.

The source is an adult in good health. The input for sequencing was peripheral blood, taken on day 0 of MenACWY control vaccination. This receptor chain uses TRBV28 and TRBJ1-4, with no D gene named confidently. The CDR3 loop reads CAGGRTNEKLFF. The DNA reads as follows: TGTGCGGGCGGGAGAACAAATGAAAAACTGTTTTTT.